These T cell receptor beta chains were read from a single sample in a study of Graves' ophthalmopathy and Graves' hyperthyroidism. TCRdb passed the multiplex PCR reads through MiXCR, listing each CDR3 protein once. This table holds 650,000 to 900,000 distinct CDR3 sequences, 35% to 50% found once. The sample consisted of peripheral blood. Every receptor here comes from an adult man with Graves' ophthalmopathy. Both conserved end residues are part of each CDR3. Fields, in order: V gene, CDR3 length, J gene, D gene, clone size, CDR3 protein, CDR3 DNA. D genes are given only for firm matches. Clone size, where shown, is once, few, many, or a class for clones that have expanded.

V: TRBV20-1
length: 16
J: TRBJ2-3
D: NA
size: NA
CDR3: CSAPNWDTASTDTQYF
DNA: TGCAGTGCCCCTAACTGGGACACCGCTAGCACAGATACGCAGTATTTT

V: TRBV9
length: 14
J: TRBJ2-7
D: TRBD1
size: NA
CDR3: CASSEGQGMGEQYF
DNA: TGTGCCAGCAGCGAGGGACAGGGAATGGGCGAGCAGTACTTC

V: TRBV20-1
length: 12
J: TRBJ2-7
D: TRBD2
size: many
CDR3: CSASGRSYEQYF
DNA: TGCAGTGCGAGCGGGAGATCCTACGAGCAGTACTTC

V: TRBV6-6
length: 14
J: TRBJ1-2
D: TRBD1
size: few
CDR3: CASRGQRANYGYTF
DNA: TGTGCCAGCAGGGGACAGCGAGCTAACTATGGCTACACCTTC

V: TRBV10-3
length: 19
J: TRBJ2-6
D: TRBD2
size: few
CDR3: CASSYDGGGGYSGANVLTF
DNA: TGTGCCAGCAGTTACGACGGGGGGGGAGGATACTCTGGGGCCAACGTCCTGACTTTC

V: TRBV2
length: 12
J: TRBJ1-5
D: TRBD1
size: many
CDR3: CARGQGGQPQHF
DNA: TGTGCCAGAGGACAGGGGGGTCAGCCCCAGCATTTT

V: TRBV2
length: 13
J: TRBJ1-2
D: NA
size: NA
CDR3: CASRGDKNYGYTF
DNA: TGTGCCAGCAGAGGGGACAAGAACTATGGCTACACCTTC

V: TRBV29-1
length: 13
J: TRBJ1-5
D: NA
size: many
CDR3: CSVADGLNQPQHF
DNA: TGCAGCGTTGCGGACGGACTCAATCAGCCCCAGCATTTT

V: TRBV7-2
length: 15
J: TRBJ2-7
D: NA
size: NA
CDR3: CASSLDSMWAYEQYF
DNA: TGTGCCAGCAGCTTAGATTCAATGTGGGCCTACGAGCAGTACTTC

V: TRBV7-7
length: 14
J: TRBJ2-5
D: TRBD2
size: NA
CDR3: CATSDGAGPETQYF
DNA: TGTGCCACCAGTGATGGAGCGGGGCCGGAGACCCAGTACTTC

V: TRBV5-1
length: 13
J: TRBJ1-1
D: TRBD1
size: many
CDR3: CASSSDRLSEAFF
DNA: TGCGCCAGCAGCTCGGACAGGCTCTCTGAAGCTTTCTTT

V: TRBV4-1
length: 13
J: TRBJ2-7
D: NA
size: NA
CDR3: CASSQGNFYEQYF
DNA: TGCGCCAGCAGCCAAGGTAATTTTTACGAGCAGTACTTC

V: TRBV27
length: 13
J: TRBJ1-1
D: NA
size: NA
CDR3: CASSLSEDTEASF
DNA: TGTGCCAGCAGTTTATCAGAGGACACTGAAGCTTCCTTT

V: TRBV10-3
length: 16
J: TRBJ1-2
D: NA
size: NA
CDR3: CASSEPWDAANYGYTF
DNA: TGTGCCAGCAGTGAACCGTGGGACGCGGCTAACTATGGCTACACCTTC

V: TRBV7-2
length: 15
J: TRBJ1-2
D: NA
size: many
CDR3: CASSLAGATTYGYTF
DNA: TGTGCCAGCAGCTTAGCGGGAGCTACTACCTATGGCTACACCTTC

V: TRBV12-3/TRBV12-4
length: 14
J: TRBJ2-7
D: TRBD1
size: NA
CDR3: CASRLQGVSYEQYF
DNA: TGTGCCAGCAGATTACAGGGGGTCTCCTACGAGCAGTACTTC

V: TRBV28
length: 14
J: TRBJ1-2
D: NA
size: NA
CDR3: CASSLILAGAGYTF
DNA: TGTGCCAGCAGTTTAATTTTGGCAGGGGCGGGCTACACCTTC

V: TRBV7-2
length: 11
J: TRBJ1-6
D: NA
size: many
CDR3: CASTNNSPLHF
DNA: TGTGCCAGCACCAATAATTCACCCCTCCACTTT

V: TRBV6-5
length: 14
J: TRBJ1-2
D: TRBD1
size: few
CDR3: CASSYSGGHYGYTF
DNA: TGTGCCAGCAGTTACTCAGGGGGCCACTATGGCTACACCTTC

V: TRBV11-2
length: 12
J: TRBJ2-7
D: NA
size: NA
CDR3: CASSLSRSEQYF
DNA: TGTGCCAGCAGCTTATCAAGGAGCGAGCAGTACTTC

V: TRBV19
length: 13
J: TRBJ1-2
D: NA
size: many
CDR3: CASRRDVNYGYTF
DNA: TGTGCCAGTAGACGGGACGTTAACTATGGCTACACCTTC

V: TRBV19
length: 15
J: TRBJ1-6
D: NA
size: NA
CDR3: CASSIVQGGNSPLHF
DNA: TGTGCCAGTAGTATAGTACAGGGAGGAAATTCACCCCTCCACTTT

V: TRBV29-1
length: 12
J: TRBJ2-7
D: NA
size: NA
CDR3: CSVDDHSYEQYF
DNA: TGCAGCGTTGACGACCACTCCTACGAGCAGTACTTC

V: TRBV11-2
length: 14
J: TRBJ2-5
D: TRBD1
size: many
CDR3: CASRPLGQQETQYF
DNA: TGTGCCAGCAGACCGCTGGGACAGCAAGAGACCCAGTACTTC